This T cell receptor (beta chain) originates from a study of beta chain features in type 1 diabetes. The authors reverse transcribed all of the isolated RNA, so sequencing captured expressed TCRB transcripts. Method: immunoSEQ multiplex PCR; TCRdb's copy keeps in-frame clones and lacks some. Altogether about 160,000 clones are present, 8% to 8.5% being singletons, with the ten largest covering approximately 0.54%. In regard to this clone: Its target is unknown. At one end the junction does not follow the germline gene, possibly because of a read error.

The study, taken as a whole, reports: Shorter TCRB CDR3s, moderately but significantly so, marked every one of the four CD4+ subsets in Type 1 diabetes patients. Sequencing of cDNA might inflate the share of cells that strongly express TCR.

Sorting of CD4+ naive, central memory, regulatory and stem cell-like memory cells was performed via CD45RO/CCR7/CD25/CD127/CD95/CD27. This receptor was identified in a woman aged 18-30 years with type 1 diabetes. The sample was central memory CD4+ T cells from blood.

The CDR3 loop is CASSTGGNQPQHF. The CDR3 bases are TGTGCCAGCTCAACAGGGGGCAACCAGCCCCAGCATTTT. This sequence joins TRBV18 and TRBJ1-5; 9 positions match TRBD1. The CDR3 runs to 13 residues. Germline assignment: CDR1 KGHSH and CDR2 LQKENI.